The 15 T cell receptor beta chains presented below share a single source sample, sequenced in a study of shared clonotypes between healthy human individuals. Using immunoSEQ multiplex PCR, the repertoire was profiled, and TCRdb retains in-frame clones only, with some absent. The data contain around 2.1 million clones, nearly 97% of them seen just once; the ten biggest clones take up 0.1% to 0.15%. The specimen was naive CD4+ T cells sorted from blood. Subset meaning: CD45RA+ positively selected. All receptors derive from a man aged 18-30 years in good health.

The chain links TRBV10-3 to TRBJ2-2; D not resolved. Germline V gene data show CDR1 as ENHRY and CDR2 as SYGVKD. The CDR3 loop spans 13 amino acids. Trimming left V 10 bases short and J 6 bases short, with 15 bases between. As DNA, the CDR3 is TGTGCCACCGGCCGAGCAGATCCCGGGGAGCTGTTTTTT. Its translation: CATGRADPGELFF.

The gene calls are TRBV7-2 and TRBJ2-3; 11 bases agree with TRBD2. Per the germline V gene, CDR1 is SGHTA and CDR2 is FQGNSA. The CDR3 loop spans 17 amino acids. Trimming removed 1 base from V and 6 bases from J; junction bases left unmatched: 9. The CDR3 region has the DNA TGTGCCAGCAGCTTAGGTTTAGCGGGAGGGTCTGGGGATACGCAGTATTTT. Its translation is CASSLGLAGGSGDTQYF. Supplemented by reference TRBV7-2 and TRBJ2-3, the full variable domain reads GAGVSQSPSNKVTEKGKDVELRCDPISGHTALYWYRQSLGQGLEFLIYFQGNSAPDKSGLPSDRFSAERTGGSVSTLTIQRTQQEDSAVYLCASSLGLAGGSGDTQYFGPGTRLTVL.

The genes are TRBV21-1 and TRBJ2-7. TRBV21-1 is a pseudogene. This CDR3 has 14 amino acids. The chain's CDR3 is CASSITRGPYEQYF. CDR3 sequence (DNA): TGTGCCAGCAGCATCACCCGGGGCCCCTACGAGCAGTACTTC.

V and J are TRBV5-1 and TRBJ1-2; no firm D call. V shed 4 bases and J shed 0 bases, with 16 bases lying between them. The length of the CDR3 is 16 residues. CDR1 is SGHRS and CDR2 is YFSETQ in the germline V gene. The CDR3 bases are TGCGCCAGCAGCCCGCTGGGCGGAACCTCTAACTATGGCTACACCTTC. Translated: CASSPLGGTSNYGYTF.

A remark on this clone: A read error may account for a junction end that differs from germline. The genes are TRBV7-2 and TRBJ1-5; D is unclear. The CDR3 runs to 13 residues. Germline V gene data show CDR1 as SGHTA and CDR2 as FQGNSA. The chain's CDR3 is CASSLGGNRPQHF. The CDR3 DNA reads TGTGCCAGCAGCTTAGGGGGTAATCGGCCCCAGCATTTT.

This sequence joins TRBV5-6 and TRBJ2-3, with 11 bases matching TRBD2. Germline loops: CDR1 SGHDT, CDR2 YYEEEE. Germline trimming cut 2 bases from V and 0 bases from J; bases unmatched to any gene: 8. This CDR3 has 18 residues. The CDR3 region is CASSFFVGLAGSTDTQYF. CDR3 nucleotides: TGTGCCAGCAGCTTTTTCGTCGGACTAGCGGGTAGCACAGATACGCAGTATTTT.

The chain has TRBV7-2 and TRBJ2-7, with D perhaps matching TRBD2 (5 bases). Germline V gene sequence: CDR1 SGHTA, CDR2 FQGNSA. V lost 8 bases and J 1 base, leaving 15 bases between the germline ends. The CDR3 has 14 residues. The DNA for the CDR3 is TGTGCCAGCCACCCGGGAACAGCGTCCTACGAGCAGTACTTC. Protein: CASHPGTASYEQYF. Complete variable domain (other parts from reference TRBV7-2 and TRBJ2-7): GAGVSQSPSNKVTEKGKDVELRCDPISGHTALYWYRQSLGQGLEFLIYFQGNSAPDKSGLPSDRFSAERTGGSVSTLTIQRTQQEDSAVYLCASHPGTASYEQYFGPGTRLTVT.

V gene TRBV7-2 combines with J gene TRBJ1-5; D might be TRBD1 (6 bases). Trimming pared 1 base from V and 0 bases from J, leaving 10 bases between. This CDR3 is 16 amino acids long. Germline assignment: CDR1 SGHTA and CDR2 FQGNSA. The chain's CDR3 is CASSLEGHYSNQPQHF. Written as DNA, the CDR3 is TGTGCCAGCAGCTTAGAGGGACACTATAGCAATCAGCCCCAGCATTTT.

The chain carries TRBV29-1 and TRBJ2-5; the match to TRBD2 covers 7 bases. The CDR3 loop spans 13 amino acids. Germline-derived CDR1 and CDR2 are SQVTM and ANQGSEA. V trimming: 6 bases; J trimming: 3 bases; junction bases outside the gene matches: 7. The CDR3 loop reads CSVAGLAEETQYF. The DNA for the CDR3 is TGCAGCGTGGCCGGGCTAGCGGAAGAGACCCAGTACTTC.

This chain uses TRBV6-5 with TRBJ1-1, with D possibly matching TRBD1 (5 bases). CDR1 is MNHEY and CDR2 is SVGAGI in the germline V gene. Trimming removed 6 bases from V and 4 bases from J, with 18 bases in between. There are 15 residues in the CDR3. The CDR3 here is CASRTDRQGTTEAFF. In DNA, the CDR3 is TGTGCCAGCAGGACCGATCGGCAGGGTACCACTGAAGCTTTCTTT.

With regard to this clone: The same CDR3 is also encoded by other DNA sequences in this sample. This chain joins TRBV28 and TRBJ2-7, with D hard to call. Germline loops: CDR1 MDHEN, CDR2 SYDVKM. V was pared by 1 base and J by 6 bases, with 4 bases between. The CDR3 runs 11 residues. The DNA for the CDR3 is TGTGCCAGCAGTTTATCTGGCGAGCAGTACTTC. It translates to CASSLSGEQYF.

The chain carries TRBV28 and TRBJ2-6; 10 nucleotides match TRBD1. This CDR3 comprises 17 residues. From germline, CDR1 is MDHEN and CDR2 SYDVKM. V was pared by 5 bases and J by 3 bases, with 7 bases of the junction left unmatched. The CDR3 sequence is CASSARTGGIGANVLTF. CDR3 sequence (DNA): TGTGCCAGCAGTGCCCGGACAGGGGGTATTGGGGCCAACGTCCTGACTTTC.

The V and J genes are TRBV2 and TRBJ1-5, with a tentative D call TRBD1 (6 bases). Germline V gene data show CDR1 as SNHLY and CDR2 as FYNNEI. CDR3 length: 14 residues. Trimming took 4 bases from V and 9 from J, leaving 16 bases between them. CDR3: CASSAVGGGLPQHF. The CDR3 nucleotides are TGTGCCAGCAGTGCGGTCGGGGGGGGCTTGCCCCAGCATTTT.

This clone was counted a single time. The V call is TRBV6-1, the J call TRBJ2-5; 7 nucleotides match TRBD1. V dropped 5 bases and J dropped 1; count of bases not matched to a gene: 7. In germline, CDR1 is MNHNS, CDR2 SASEGT. This CDR3 has 15 residues. CDR3 loop: CASSFDRALQETQYF. CDR3 nucleotides: TGTGCCAGCAGTTTCGACAGGGCCCTCCAAGAGACCCAGTACTTC.

J is TRBJ1-3 and V is TRBV28, with D perhaps matching TRBD1 (6 bases). Germline V gene data show CDR1 as MDHEN and CDR2 as SYDVKM. Deletions cut 6 bases from V and 4 bases from J, with 22 bases between. This CDR3 spans 17 amino acids. CDR3 coding DNA: TGTGCCAGCAGCCAATACTCCGGGACAAGAAACGGAAACACCATATATTTT. Encoded protein: CASSQYSGTRNGNTIYF. Full variable domain (rest looked up from reference TRBV28 and TRBJ1-3): DVKVTQSSRYLVKRTGEKVFLECVQDMDHENMFWYRQDPGLGLRLIYFSYDVKMKEKGDIPEGYSVSREKKERFSLILESASTNQTSMYLCASSQYSGTRNGNTIYFGEGSWLTVV.